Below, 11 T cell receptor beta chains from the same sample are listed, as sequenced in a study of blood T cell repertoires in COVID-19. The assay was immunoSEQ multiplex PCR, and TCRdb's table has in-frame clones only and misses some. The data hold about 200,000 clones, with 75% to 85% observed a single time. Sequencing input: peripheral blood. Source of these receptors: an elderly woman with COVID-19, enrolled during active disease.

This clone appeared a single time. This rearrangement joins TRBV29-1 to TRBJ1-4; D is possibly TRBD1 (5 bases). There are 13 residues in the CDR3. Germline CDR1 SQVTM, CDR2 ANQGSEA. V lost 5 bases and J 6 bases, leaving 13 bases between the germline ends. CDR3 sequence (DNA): TGCAGCGTTTCGGTTGGGGCAGATGAAAAACTGTTTTTT. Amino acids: CSVSVGADEKLFF. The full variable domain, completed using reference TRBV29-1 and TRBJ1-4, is SAVISQKPSRDICQRGTSLTIQCQVDSQVTMMFWYRQQPGQSLTLIATANQGSEATYESGFVIDKFPISRPNLTFSTLTVSNMSPEDSSIYLCSVSVGADEKLFFGSGTQLSVL.

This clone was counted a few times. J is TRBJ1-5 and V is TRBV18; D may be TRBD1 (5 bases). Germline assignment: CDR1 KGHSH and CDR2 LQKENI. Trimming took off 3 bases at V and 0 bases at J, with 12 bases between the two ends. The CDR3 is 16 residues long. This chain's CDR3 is CASSPGGVYSNQPQHF. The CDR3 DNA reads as TGTGCCAGCTCACCCGGGGGGGTTTATAGCAATCAGCCCCAGCATTTT.

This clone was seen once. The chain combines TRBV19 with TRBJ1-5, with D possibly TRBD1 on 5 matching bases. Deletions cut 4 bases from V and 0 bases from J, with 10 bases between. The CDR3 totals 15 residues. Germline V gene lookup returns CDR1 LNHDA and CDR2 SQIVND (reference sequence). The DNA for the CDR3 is TGTGCCAGTAGTAAACAGGCCTATAGCAATCAGCCCCAGCATTTT. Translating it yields CASSKQAYSNQPQHF.

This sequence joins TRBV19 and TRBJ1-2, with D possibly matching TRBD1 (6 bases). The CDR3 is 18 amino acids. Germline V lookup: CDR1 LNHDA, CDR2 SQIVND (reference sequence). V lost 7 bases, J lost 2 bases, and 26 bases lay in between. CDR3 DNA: TGTGCCAGTACCCTATACCCTTCTGTGACAGGCCAAAACTATGGCTACACCTTC. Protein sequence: CASTLYPSVTGQNYGYTF.

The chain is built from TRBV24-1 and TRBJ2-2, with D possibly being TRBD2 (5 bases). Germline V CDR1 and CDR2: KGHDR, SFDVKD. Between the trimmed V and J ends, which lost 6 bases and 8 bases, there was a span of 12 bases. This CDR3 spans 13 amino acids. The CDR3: CATSRSGSGELFF. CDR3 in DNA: TGTGCCACCAGTCGAAGCGGATCGGGGGAGCTGTTTTTT.

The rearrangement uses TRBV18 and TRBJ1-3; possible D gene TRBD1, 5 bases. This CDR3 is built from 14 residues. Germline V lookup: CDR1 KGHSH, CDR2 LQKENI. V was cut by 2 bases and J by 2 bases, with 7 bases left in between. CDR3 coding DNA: TGTGCCAGCTCACCAACGGACACTGGAAACACCATATATTTT. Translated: CASSPTDTGNTIYF.

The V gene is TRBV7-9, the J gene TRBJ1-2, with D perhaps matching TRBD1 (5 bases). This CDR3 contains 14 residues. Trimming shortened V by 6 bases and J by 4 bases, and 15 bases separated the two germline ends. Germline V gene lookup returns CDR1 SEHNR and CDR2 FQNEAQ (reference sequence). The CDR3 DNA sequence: TGTGCCAGCAGTAGGGACGGACTAAGCTATGGCTACACCTTC. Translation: CASSRDGLSYGYTF.

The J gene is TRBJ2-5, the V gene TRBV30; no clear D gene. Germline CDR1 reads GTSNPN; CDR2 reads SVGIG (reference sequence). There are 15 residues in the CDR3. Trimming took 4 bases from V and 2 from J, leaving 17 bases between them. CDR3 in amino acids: CAWTRDFSLQETQYF. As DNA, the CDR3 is TGTGCCTGGACCCGTGACTTCAGCTTACAAGAGACCCAGTACTTC.

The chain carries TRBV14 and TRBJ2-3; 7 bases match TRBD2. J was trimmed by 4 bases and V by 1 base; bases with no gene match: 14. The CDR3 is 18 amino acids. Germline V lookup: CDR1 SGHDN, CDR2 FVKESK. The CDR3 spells CASSQGWGGRTSADTQYF. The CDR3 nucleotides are TGTGCCAGCAGCCAAGGCTGGGGGGGGAGGACTAGTGCAGATACGCAGTATTTT. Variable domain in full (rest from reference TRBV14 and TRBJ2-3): EAGVTQFPSHSVIEKGQTVTLRCDPISGHDNLYWYRRVMGKEIKFLLHFVKESKQDESGMPNNRFLAERTGGTYSTLKVQPAELEDSGVYFCASSQGWGGRTSADTQYFGPGTRLTVL.

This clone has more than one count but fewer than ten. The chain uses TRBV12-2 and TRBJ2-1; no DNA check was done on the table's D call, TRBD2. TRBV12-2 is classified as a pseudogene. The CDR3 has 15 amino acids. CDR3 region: CARIAGRYSYNEQFF. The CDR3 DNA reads TGTGCAAGGATAGCTGGGAGATACTCCTACAATGAGCAGTTCTTC.

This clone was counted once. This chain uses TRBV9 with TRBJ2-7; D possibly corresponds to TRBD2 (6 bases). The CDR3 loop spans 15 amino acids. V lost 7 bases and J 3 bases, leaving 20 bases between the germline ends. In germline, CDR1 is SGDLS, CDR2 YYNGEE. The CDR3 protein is CASGDPVAEIYEQYF. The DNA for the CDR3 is TGTGCCAGCGGAGATCCGGTAGCGGAAATCTACGAGCAGTACTTC.